One and the same sample provided the 11 T cell receptor beta chains below, sequenced in a study of T cell responses to AZD1222 COVID-19 vaccine. Libraries were prepared by immunoSEQ multiplex PCR; TCRdb keeps only in-frame clonotypes and omits some of them. The repertoire holds about 150,000 clones, 80% to 95% seen once, with 2.3% in the top ten. Sequencing was performed on peripheral blood, taken on day 0 of AZD1222 vaccination. These receptors all come from an adult in good health.

The V call is TRBV7-2, the J call TRBJ1-1, with 7 positions matching TRBD1. This CDR3 spans 15 amino acids. The J segment lost 3 bases and the V segment lost 5 bases, leaving 9 bases of the junction unmatched. CDR1 and CDR2 (germline): SGHTA, FQGNSA. CDR3 protein: CASSLQTGRYTEAFF. Here the CDR3 DNA reads TGTGCCAGCAGCCTACAGACAGGGAGGTACACTGAAGCTTTCTTT.

This chain links TRBV18 with TRBJ1-1; D remains unclear. Germline CDR1 reads KGHSH; CDR2 reads LQKENI. V gave up 3 bases and J gave up 1 base, with 6 bases separating them. The CDR3 has 13 amino acids. The CDR3 loop reads CASSPVENTEAFF. The CDR3 nucleotides are TGTGCCAGCTCACCGGTAGAGAACACTGAAGCTTTCTTT. Together with reference TRBV18 and TRBJ1-1, the CDR3 gives the full variable domain: NAGVMQNPRHLVRRRGQEARLRCSPMKGHSHVYWYRQLPEEGLKFMVYLQKENIIDESGMPKERFSAEFPKEGPSILRIQQVVRGDSAAYFCASSPVENTEAFFGQGTRLTVV.

V usage is TRBV24-1 and J usage is TRBJ2-7, with TRBD1 identical over 7 bases. CDR1 is KGHDR, CDR2 SFDVKD, per germline. J lost 11 bases, V lost 3 bases, and 9 bases had no gene match. The CDR3 runs to 13 residues. The CDR3: CATSDGTEHEKYF. The CDR3 DNA is TGTGCCACCAGTGATGGGACAGAACACGAAAAGTACTTC.

The V call is TRBV2, the J call TRBJ2-7, with a tentative D call TRBD2 (5 bases). Trimming pared 7 bases from V and 0 bases from J, leaving 10 bases between. From germline, CDR1 is SNHLY and CDR2 FYNNEI. The length of the CDR3 is 13 residues. In DNA, the CDR3 is TGTGCCAGCATCGAGGGAGACTCCTACGAGCAGTACTTC. Protein sequence: CASIEGDSYEQYF. The variable domain in full, completed from reference TRBV2 and TRBJ2-7, reads EPEVTQTPSHQVTQMGQEVILRCVPISNHLYFYWYRQILGQKVEFLVSFYNNEISEKSEIFDDQFSVERPDGSNFTLKIRSTKLEDSAMYFCASIEGDSYEQYFGPGTRLTVT.

This clone has a handful of counts. Other DNA sequences in the same sample also yield this CDR3. The chain employs TRBV7-9 and TRBJ1-1; D unclear. V lost 7 bases to trimming and J lost 8 bases, with 17 bases between them. Germline CDR1 reads SEHNR; CDR2 reads FQNEAQ (reference sequence). This CDR3 contains 13 residues. CDR3 sequence (DNA): TGTGCCAGCATCAATAGTTGGGTTTCCGAAGCTTTCTTT. It is translated as CASINSWVSEAFF.

The chain is built from TRBV7-2 and TRBJ2-7; TRBD1 agrees at 10 bases. Unmatched junction bases numbered 7, after V lost 5 bases and J lost 3 bases. The CDR3 totals 15 residues. Per the germline V gene, CDR1 is SGHTA and CDR2 is FQGNSA. CDR3 loop: CASSPQTGGHYEQYF. Here the CDR3 DNA reads TGTGCCAGCAGCCCCCAGACAGGGGGCCACTACGAGCAGTACTTC.

V is TRBV3-1 (or the pseudogene TRBV3-2) and J is TRBJ1-6; no clear D. V was pared by 3 bases and J by 4 bases, with 22 bases between. Germline CDR1 and CDR2: LGHDT and YNNKEL (reference sequence). The CDR3 consists of 19 residues. CDR3 DNA sequence: TGTGCCAGCAGCCAGGACCGGGCCGTCTTAGCCCTATATAATTCACCCCTCCACTTT. This translates into CASSQDRAVLALYNSPLHF.

The chain employs TRBV7-3 and TRBJ1-3; a weak D match, TRBD1 (5 bases). The CDR3 is made up of 18 amino acids. CDR1 and CDR2 (germline): SGHTA, FQGTGA. V dropped 0 bases and J dropped 1 base, with 16 bases sitting between them. The CDR3 spells CASSLTRAGKRSGNTIYF. The CDR3 region has the DNA TGTGCCAGCAGCTTAACCCGGGCAGGGAAGAGGTCTGGAAACACCATATATTTT.

The V and J genes are TRBV2 and TRBJ2-3, with D perhaps TRBD2 (6 bases). CDR1 is SNHLY, CDR2 FYNNEI, per germline. The CDR3 contains 14 residues. Trimming cost V 7 bases and J 2 bases, with 13 bases left between them. The DNA of the CDR3 is TGTGCCAGCATGGAACTAGCCCCCACAGATACGCAGTATTTT. Translating it yields CASMELAPTDTQYF.

The chain is built from TRBV7-9 and TRBJ1-1, with 7 bases lining up with TRBD1. This CDR3 contains 15 residues. The germline V gene has CDR1 SEHNR and CDR2 FQNEAQ (reference sequence). The trim removed 5 bases at V and 1 base at J, leaving 7 bases unmatched. The CDR3 region has the DNA TGTGCCAGCAGCCTTTCAGGGGGTACGAACACTGAAGCTTTCTTT. The encoded protein is CASSLSGGTNTEAFF.

The chain couples TRBV7-3 to TRBJ2-3, with TRBD2 identical over 8 bases. There are 14 residues in the CDR3. CDR1 SGHTA and CDR2 FQGTGA come from the germline V gene. V shed 4 bases and J 3 bases; nucleotides not matched to a gene: 3. CDR3 coding DNA: TGTGCCAGCAGCTCATTAGCGGGAACAGATACGCAGTATTTT. Translating gives CASSSLAGTDTQYF.